This T cell receptor (beta chain) emerged from a study of shared clonotypes between healthy human individuals. Broader study findings: Compared with memory subsets, naive subsets generally had larger estimated richness.

With 7 bases removed from V and 2 bases from J, the gap between germline ends came to 12 bases. The CDR3 is made up of 13 amino acids. CDR1 and CDR2 from the germline V gene are SGHRS and YFSETQ. The data were produced by immunoSEQ multiplex PCR, yet TCRdb's version contains in-frame clones alone and is incomplete. The sample carries around 2.1 million clones, 95% recorded once. The donors, all of them Caucasian adults, lived in Nashville, Tennessee. A word on this clone: Its matching antigen is unknown. Other nucleotide sequences in the sample specify the same CDR3.

Sequences were obtained from naive CD4+ T cells sorted from blood. As for subset: CD45RA+ positively selected. This TCR came from a young man in good health. The chain employs TRBV5-1 and TRBJ2-5; D may be TRBD2 (5 bases). CDR3 bases: TGCGCCAGCCGGCCGGGAACGCAAGAGACCCAGTACTTC. Protein product: CASRPGTQETQYF.